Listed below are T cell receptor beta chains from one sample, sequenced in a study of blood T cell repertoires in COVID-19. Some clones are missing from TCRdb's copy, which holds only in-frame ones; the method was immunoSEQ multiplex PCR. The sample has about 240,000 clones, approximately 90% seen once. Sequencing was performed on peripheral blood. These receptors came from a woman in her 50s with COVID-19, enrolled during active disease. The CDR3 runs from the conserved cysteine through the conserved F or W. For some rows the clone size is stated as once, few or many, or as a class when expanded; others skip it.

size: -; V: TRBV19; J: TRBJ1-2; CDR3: CASTRTGYGYTF
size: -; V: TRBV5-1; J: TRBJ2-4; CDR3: CASSFGVPLDIQYF
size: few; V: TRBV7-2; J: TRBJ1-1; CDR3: CASTPTGDTEAAFF
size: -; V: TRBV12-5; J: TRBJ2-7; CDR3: CASGSITGTGAYYEQYF
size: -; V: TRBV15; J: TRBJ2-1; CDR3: CATSRITSGGAREQFF
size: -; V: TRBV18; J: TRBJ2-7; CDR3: CASSPSSGPPGEQYF
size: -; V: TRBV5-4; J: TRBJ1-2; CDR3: CASSLFRGTLAYGYTF
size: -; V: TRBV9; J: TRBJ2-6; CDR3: CASSVDLYGSGANVLTF
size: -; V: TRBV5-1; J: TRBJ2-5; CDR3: CASSLQGASGETQYF
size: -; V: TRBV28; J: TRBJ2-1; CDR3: CAIQGTGEGEQFF
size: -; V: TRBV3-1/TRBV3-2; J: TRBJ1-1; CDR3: CASSQAPVTHTNTEAFF
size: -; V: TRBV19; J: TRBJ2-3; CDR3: CASSIASGGAKTDTQYF
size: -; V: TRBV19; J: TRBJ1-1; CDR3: CASSTGTGTEAFF
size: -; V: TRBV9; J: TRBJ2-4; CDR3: CASSDGNTGTGDIQYF
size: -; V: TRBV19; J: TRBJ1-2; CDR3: CASSTDRGSYGYTF
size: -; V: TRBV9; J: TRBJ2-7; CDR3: CASSMDRSSYEQYF
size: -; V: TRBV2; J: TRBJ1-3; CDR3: CASQQGNTGNTIYF
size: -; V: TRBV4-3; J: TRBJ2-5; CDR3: CASSQGVTGTLYQETQYF
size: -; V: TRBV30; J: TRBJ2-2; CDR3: CACTGHSTGELFF
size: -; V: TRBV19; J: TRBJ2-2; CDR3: CASSMNSGGAGELFF
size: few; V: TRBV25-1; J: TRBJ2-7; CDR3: CASSEYWDRGEQYF
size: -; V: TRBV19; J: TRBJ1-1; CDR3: CASRDSMNTEAFF
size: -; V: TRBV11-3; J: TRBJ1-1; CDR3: CASSWKGDTEAFF
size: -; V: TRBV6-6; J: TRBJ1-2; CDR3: CASIRGRVSNYGYTF
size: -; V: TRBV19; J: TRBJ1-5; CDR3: CASSYGINQPQHF
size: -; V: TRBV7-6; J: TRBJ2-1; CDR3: CASSLVGGGDSSYNEQFF
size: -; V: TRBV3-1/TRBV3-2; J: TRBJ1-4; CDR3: CASSQDDRKKLFF
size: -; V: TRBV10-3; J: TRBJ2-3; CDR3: CAISDPTLGGFGTDTQYF
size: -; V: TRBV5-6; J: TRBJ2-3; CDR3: CASSQDRDTQYF
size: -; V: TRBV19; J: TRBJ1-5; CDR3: CASSIQGVNQPQHF
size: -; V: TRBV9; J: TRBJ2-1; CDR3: CASSISGEYYNEQFF
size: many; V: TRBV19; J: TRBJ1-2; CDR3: CASSITSGGHTF
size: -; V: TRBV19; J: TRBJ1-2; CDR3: CASSGPGDYGYTF
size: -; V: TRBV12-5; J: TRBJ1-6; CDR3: CASGSGLENSPLHF
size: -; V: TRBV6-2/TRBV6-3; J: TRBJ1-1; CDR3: CASSSPAGGNTEAFF
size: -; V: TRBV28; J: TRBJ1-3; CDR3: CASLDSLGNTIYF
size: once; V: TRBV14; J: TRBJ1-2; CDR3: CASSQGGGRRPLNYGYTF
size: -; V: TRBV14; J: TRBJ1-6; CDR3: CASRQGAYNSPLHF
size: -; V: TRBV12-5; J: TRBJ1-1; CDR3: CASGLVHPGQGMNTEAFF
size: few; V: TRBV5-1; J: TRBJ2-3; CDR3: CASSLDRVSTDTQYF
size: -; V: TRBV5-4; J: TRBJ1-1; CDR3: CASSLTGNTEAFF
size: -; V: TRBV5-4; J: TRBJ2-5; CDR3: CASSLGTSGSYQETQYF
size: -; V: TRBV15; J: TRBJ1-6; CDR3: CATSSDPGRGNSPLHF
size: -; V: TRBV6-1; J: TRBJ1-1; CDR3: CASTQRDSNTEAFF
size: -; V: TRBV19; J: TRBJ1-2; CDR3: CASNLGWGYTF
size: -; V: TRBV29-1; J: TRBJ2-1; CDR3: CSVVAGGDNEQFF
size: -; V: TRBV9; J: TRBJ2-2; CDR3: CASSVSSGTRNTGELFF
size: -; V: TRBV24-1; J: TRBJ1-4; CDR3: CATSDPGQGLEKLFF
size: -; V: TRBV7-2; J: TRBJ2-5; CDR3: CASHRDTKETQYF
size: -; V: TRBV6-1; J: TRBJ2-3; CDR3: CASSDKRGSTDTQYF
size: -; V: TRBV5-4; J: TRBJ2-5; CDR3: CASSSRLEETQYF